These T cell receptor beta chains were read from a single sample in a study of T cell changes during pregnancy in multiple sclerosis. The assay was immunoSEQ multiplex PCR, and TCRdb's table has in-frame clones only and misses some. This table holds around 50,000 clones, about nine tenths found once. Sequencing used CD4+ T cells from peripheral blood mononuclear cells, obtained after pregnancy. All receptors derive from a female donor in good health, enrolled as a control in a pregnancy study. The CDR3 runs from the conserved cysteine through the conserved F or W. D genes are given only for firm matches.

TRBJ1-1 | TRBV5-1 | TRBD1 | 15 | CASSLASGGNTEAFF | TGCGCCAGCAGCTTGGCCTCAGGGGGCAACACTGAAGCTTTCTTT
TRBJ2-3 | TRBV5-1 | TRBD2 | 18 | CASSLDLAGGASTDTQYF | TGCGCCAGCAGCTTGGATCTAGCGGGAGGGGCTAGCACAGATACGCAGTATTTT
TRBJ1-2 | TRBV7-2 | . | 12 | CASSLERGGYTF | TGTGCCAGCAGCTTAGAACGGGGAGGCTACACCTTC
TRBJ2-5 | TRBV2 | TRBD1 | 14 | CASNRQGPQETQYF | TGTGCCAGCAACAGACAGGGACCACAAGAGACCCAGTACTTC
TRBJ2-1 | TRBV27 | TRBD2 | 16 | CASSLRLAGGINEQFF | TGTGCCAGCAGTTTACGCCTAGCGGGAGGGATCAATGAGCAGTTCTTC
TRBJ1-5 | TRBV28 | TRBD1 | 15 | CASSPWDRYNQPQHF | TGTGCCAGCAGTCCCTGGGACAGGTACAATCAGCCCCAGCATTTT
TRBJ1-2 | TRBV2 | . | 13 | CASSSQGNYGYTF | TGTGCCAGCAGTTCTCAGGGAAACTATGGCTACACCTTC
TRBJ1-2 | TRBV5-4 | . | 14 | CASSLGQALYGYTF | TGTGCCAGCAGCTTGGGACAGGCCCTCTATGGCTACACCTTC
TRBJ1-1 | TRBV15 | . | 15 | CATSRAYRMNTEAFF | TGTGCCACCAGCAGAGCATACAGGATGAACACTGAAGCTTTCTTT
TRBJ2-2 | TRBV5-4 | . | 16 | CASSLGAGTVTGELFF | TGTGCCAGCAGCTTAGGCGCGGGAACGGTGACCGGGGAGCTGTTTTTT